The rows below give T cell receptor beta chains drawn from one sample of a study of T-cell reconstitution after alpha-beta-depleted transplantation in children. TCRdb re-called the PCR reads through MiXCR, storing one row per CDR3 protein. Of about 230,000 distinct CDR3 sequences in the sample, under 13% were seen once. This sample comprised PBMCs, obtained before TCRalphabeta/CD19-depleted stem cell transplant. All receptors derive from a child younger than two with acute myeloid leukemia, due to receive a stem cell transplant. The CDR3 runs from the conserved cysteine through the conserved F or W. The D gene is left open where the match is weak. The size of a clone is reported for some rows only, either as once, few or many, or as a class for expanded clones.

CDR3nt	CDR3aa	v_gene	j_gene	abundance	len	d_gene
TGTGCCGGCAGCTCGCGGGGGGGTGACACCGGGGAGCTGTTTTTT	CAGSSRGGDTGELFF	TRBV9	TRBJ2-2	NA	15	TRBD2
TGTGCCAGCAGCCATCGGACAGGGGGCCTTGGAACAGATACGCAGTATTTT	CASSHRTGGLGTDTQYF	TRBV28	TRBJ2-3	NA	17	TRBD1
TGTGCCAGCAGCTTGGACCGTTCCGAGCTGTTTTTT	CASSLDRSELFF	TRBV5-4	TRBJ2-2	many	12	NA
TGTGCCAGTAGTATAGTGGGTTACACAGATACGCAGTATTTT	CASSIVGYTDTQYF	TRBV19	TRBJ2-3	NA	14	NA
TGTGCCACCAGCAGAGATCTCGTAAGACAGGGCTCCGCAGATACGCAGTATTTT	CATSRDLVRQGSADTQYF	TRBV15	TRBJ2-3	many	18	TRBD1
TGTGCCAGCAGCTCCCTCCTCGGACAGGGGGCCGGAGATACCGGGGAGCTGTTTTTT	CASSSLLGQGAGDTGELFF	TRBV11-1	TRBJ2-2	many	19	TRBD1
TGTGCCAGCAGTCAGACAGGCTATGGCTACACCTTC	CASSQTGYGYTF	TRBV6-5	TRBJ1-2	NA	12	NA
TGTGCCATCAGTGAGTCCGACTGGCTTCGCGGGGATAGCAATCAGCCCCAGCATTTT	CAISESDWLRGDSNQPQHF	TRBV10-3	TRBJ1-5	NA	19	NA
TGCAGTGCTAGACCCCGGGTTGGCGGGGCTACCTACGAGCAGTACTTC	CSARPRVGGATYEQYF	TRBV20-1	TRBJ2-7	many	16	NA
TGTGCCAGCAGCGCCCGACAGGGGACGGAAGATCAGCCCCAGCATTTT	CASSARQGTEDQPQHF	TRBV11-2	TRBJ1-5	once	16	TRBD1
TGCGCCAGCAGCTTTATGGGGGGCACTGAAGCTTTCTTT	CASSFMGGTEAFF	TRBV5-1	TRBJ1-1	many	13	NA
TGTGCCAGCAGCGCAGGCCGGTCGACCCAGTACTTC	CASSAGRSTQYF	TRBV7-6	TRBJ2-5	once	12	NA
TGCGCCAGCAGTCAAGGAGGGCCCTCTTACAATGAGCAGTTCTTC	CASSQGGPSYNEQFF	TRBV4-3	TRBJ2-1	many	15	NA
TGCAGTGCCCAGGAGGGTCCCTATGGCTACACCTTC	CSAQEGPYGYTF	TRBV20-1	TRBJ1-2	many	12	NA
TGCAGTGCTAGCCCCGGGCTAGCGGAATACAATGAGCAGTTCTTC	CSASPGLAEYNEQFF	TRBV20-1	TRBJ2-1	many	15	TRBD2
TGTGCCAGCAGTCCCACACAGATCTCGCCCCAGCATTTT	CASSPTQISPQHF	TRBV12-3/TRBV12-4	TRBJ1-5	many	13	NA
TGTGCCAGCAGGGGTGCTGGAAACACCATATATTTT	CASRGAGNTIYF	TRBV12-3/TRBV12-4	TRBJ1-3	many	12	NA
TGTGCCAGTGTATACAGGGATACAGATACGCAGTATTTT	CASVYRDTDTQYF	TRBV11-2	TRBJ2-3	many	13	NA
TGTGCCAGTAGTACCTCGGCTCCCGGGGAGCTGTTTTTT	CASSTSAPGELFF	TRBV19	TRBJ2-2	many	13	NA
TGTGCCAGCAGTTTTCAGGGGGCGCGGGACGAGCAGTACTTC	CASSFQGARDEQYF	TRBV12-3/TRBV12-4	TRBJ2-7	many	14	TRBD1
TGTGCCAGCGCGAATAGAGGGCATGACAGCAATCAGCCCCAGCATTTT	CASANRGHDSNQPQHF	TRBV6-6	TRBJ1-5	many	16	NA
TGCAGTGCGCTGGGACTAGCGGGGGACTCCTACAATGAGCAGTTCTTC	CSALGLAGDSYNEQFF	TRBV20-1	TRBJ2-1	many	16	TRBD2
TGCGCCAGCAGCACCCACAGGGTGTCAGTCGAGCAGTACTTC	CASSTHRVSVEQYF	TRBV5-1	TRBJ2-7	many	14	NA
TGTGCCAGCAGCTTAACAGGGGGTGTTACCGGGGAGCTGTTTTTT	CASSLTGGVTGELFF	TRBV7-3	TRBJ2-2	few	15	NA
TGCGCCAGCAGCGAGGGACAGCCCGCTAACTATGGCTACACCTTC	CASSEGQPANYGYTF	TRBV5-1	TRBJ1-2	many	15	TRBD1
TGCAGTGCTAGATCGGGGACAGGGTACGAGCAGTACTTC	CSARSGTGYEQYF	TRBV20-1	TRBJ2-7	many	13	TRBD1
TGTGCCAGCAGTTTTGGGGGATTTTATAGCAATCAGCCCCAGCATTTT	CASSFGGFYSNQPQHF	TRBV28	TRBJ1-5	many	16	NA
TGTGCCAGCAACCTTCTGAGCTCCTATAATTCACCCCTCCACTTT	CASNLLSSYNSPLHF	TRBV28	TRBJ1-6	many	15	NA
TGCGTAGTGCGGGGGGGGCGAACTGAAGCTTTCTTT	CVVRGGRTEAFF	TRBV29-1	TRBJ1-1	NA	12	NA
TGCGCCAGCAGCCCGGACAGGGAACCATGGGAGCAGTTCTTC	CASSPDREPWEQFF	TRBV5-1	TRBJ2-1	few	14	TRBD1
TGTGCCACCAGTGATCCGGGACAGGGGACGGGGGACATTCAGTACTTC	CATSDPGQGTGDIQYF	TRBV24-1	TRBJ2-4	many	16	TRBD1
TGTGCCAGCAGCTTACCCCTGGGAGGCGCGGAAGGCTACACCTTC	CASSLPLGGAEGYTF	TRBV7-9	TRBJ1-2	many	15	NA
TGTGCCAGCAGTTACAGGGGGCGCTACGAGCAGTACTTC	CASSYRGRYEQYF	TRBV6-2/TRBV6-3	TRBJ2-7	many	13	TRBD1
TGTGCCAGCAGTGATAGTCTAGCGGGCTACAATGAGCAGTTCTTC	CASSDSLAGYNEQFF	TRBV25-1	TRBJ2-1	NA	15	TRBD2
TGCATCCTGGGGAGGGGGACTAGCGGGGGGGCGAAAGATACGCAGTATTTT	CILGRGTSGGAKDTQYF	TRBV20-1	TRBJ2-3	NA	17	TRBD2
TGTGCCAGCAGTTACGACCCAGCGGGGGGACCAGATACGCAGTATTTT	CASSYDPAGGPDTQYF	TRBV6-2/TRBV6-3	TRBJ2-3	NA	16	TRBD2
TGTGCCACCTCCCAACAGGCCGGACCCGGGCTCAGCTACGAGCAGTACTTC	CATSQQAGPGLSYEQYF	TRBV3-1	TRBJ2-7	NA	17	NA
TGCAGTGCGTCGGGACATAACTTCTACGAGCAGTACTTC	CSASGHNFYEQYF	TRBV20-1	TRBJ2-7	many	13	NA
TGTGCCAGCAGCAAAGGGGGACCCTCGGTTGTACAAGAGACCCAGTACTTC	CASSKGGPSVVQETQYF	TRBV21-1	TRBJ2-5	NA	17	NA
TGTGCCAGTAGTAGGGGAGAGCGGGGTTCCTACGAGCAGTACTTC	CASSRGERGSYEQYF	TRBV19	TRBJ2-7	few	15	TRBD2
TGTGCCAGCACCAAAGAGGGACTAGCGGGCCGCTACAATGAGCAGTTCTTC	CASTKEGLAGRYNEQFF	TRBV3-1	TRBJ2-1	NA	17	TRBD2
TGTGCCAGCAGCTACGGGACTATGCAAGAGACCCAGTACTTC	CASSYGTMQETQYF	TRBV7-6	TRBJ2-5	few	14	TRBD2
TGCGCCAGCAGTGAACCGGGACTAGGGAATGAGCAGTTCTTC	CASSEPGLGNEQFF	TRBV10-1	TRBJ2-1	many	14	TRBD2
TGCAGCGTTGAACGGGGGAGTGGCATTCAGTACTTC	CSVERGSGIQYF	TRBV29-1	TRBJ2-4	many	12	NA
TGCGCCAGCAGCTCGCCACGGACTAACTACAATGAGCAGTTCTTC	CASSSPRTNYNEQFF	TRBV5-1	TRBJ2-1	many	15	NA
TGTGCCAGCAGCGTAGGTGGGGGCGCTTGCTCCGAGCAGTACTTC	CASSVGGGACSEQYF	TRBV9	TRBJ2-7	NA	15	NA
TGTGCCAGCAGTTTCGGGACAGGGTTTGGCTACACCTTC	CASSFGTGFGYTF	TRBV28	TRBJ1-2	many	13	TRBD1
TGTGCCAGCAGTTACAATGGCGGAGCCCCGTGGGCCCAGTACTTC	CASSYNGGAPWAQYF	TRBV6-5	TRBJ2-5	few	15	NA
TGTGCCAGCAGAAGGTTCGAGCAGTACTTC	CASRRFEQYF	TRBV6-1	TRBJ2-7	many	10	NA
TGTGCCAGCAGTCTACGGGAAGGCAAAAACATTCAGTACTTC	CASSLREGKNIQYF	TRBV7-8	TRBJ2-4	many	14	NA
TGCAGTGCCGGGGGACTAGCGCCATACAATGAGCAGTTCTTC	CSAGGLAPYNEQFF	TRBV20-1	TRBJ2-1	many	14	TRBD2
TGTGCCCACAGAGAGGGGGTACGTACTGAAGCTTTCTTT	CAHREGVRTEAFF	TRBV10-3	TRBJ1-1	many	13	NA
TGCGCCAGCAGCTTGTCCCGGACTAGCGCGAACTACGAGCAGTACTTC	CASSLSRTSANYEQYF	TRBV5-1	TRBJ2-7	many	16	TRBD2
TGTGCCAGCAGCTTATGGAACGGGCCCTACGAGCAGTACTTC	CASSLWNGPYEQYF	TRBV7-2	TRBJ2-7	many	14	NA
TGTGCCAGCAGCGCGTCGAGTCTGGGAAATTCACCCCTCCACTTT	CASSASSLGNSPLHF	TRBV11-2	TRBJ1-6	many	15	NA
TGTGCCAGCAGCCAAAGCGGACTAGCGGGTCCGAAAGCCAAAAACATTCAGTACTTC	CASSQSGLAGPKAKNIQYF	TRBV3-1	TRBJ2-4	many	19	TRBD2
TGTGCCAGCAGCAGCCGGGACTACACATACGAGCAGTACTTC	CASSSRDYTYEQYF	TRBV7-9	TRBJ2-7	many	14	TRBD2